These 8 T cell receptor beta chains came from one sample sequenced in a study of cytomegalovirus exposure and HLA in healthy donors. 60 Vbeta and 13 Jbeta primers were used in PCR. Clones were sequenced by immunoSEQ multiplex PCR, and TCRdb holds only the in-frame ones, with some missing. The table lists fewer than 250,000 clones, roughly 80% of them singletons. Sequenced material: PBMCs. Receptors originate from a man aged 35 to 55 in good health and CMV-seropositive.

J is TRBJ1-2 and V is TRBV7-9, with 8 bases matching TRBD1. Trimming removed 1 base from V and 6 bases from J; junction bases left unmatched: 7. Germline CDR1 and CDR2: SEHNR and FQNEAQ (reference sequence). The CDR3 is 15 residues long. The CDR3 region is CASSLGVGQGDGYTF. The CDR3 DNA reads TGTGCCAGCAGCTTAGGGGTAGGACAGGGCGATGGCTACACCTTC.

In its sample, this clone was seen once. The chain has TRBV6-6 and TRBJ1-1; 8 nucleotides agree with TRBD1. Trimming took 0 bases from V and 13 from J; bases not matched to a gene: 7. The CDR3 is 13 residues long. Germline CDR1 is MNHNY and CDR2 is SVGAGI (reference sequence). CDR3 protein: CASSYSSGQAGFF. CDR3 bases: TGTGCCAGCAGTTACTCGTCGGGACAGGCTGGTTTCTTT.

V usage is TRBV2 and J usage is TRBJ2-7; weak D call: TRBD2 (5 bases). From germline, CDR1 is SNHLY and CDR2 FYNNEI. The CDR3 runs to 19 residues. V lost 6 bases and J 2 bases, leaving 29 bases between the germline ends. The CDR3, as DNA: TGTGCCAGCAGCTCCAACCCTCCCGGGAAAAAGGAGGCGGCCTACGAGCAGTACTTC. Translation: CASSSNPPGKKEAAYEQYF.

V and J are TRBV29-1 and TRBJ2-7; no firm D call. The CDR3 totals 13 residues. The V end lost 4 bases, the J end lost 1 base, and 11 bases lay between the germline ends. CDR1 SQVTM and CDR2 ANQGSEA come from the germline V gene. Here the CDR3 reads CSVVTGESYEQYF. CDR3 coding DNA: TGCAGCGTTGTAACCGGAGAGTCCTACGAGCAGTACTTC.

The rearrangement joins TRBV2 to TRBJ1-1; 8 bases map to TRBD1. This CDR3 region has 11 residues. Per the germline V gene, CDR1 is SNHLY and CDR2 is FYNNEI. V lost 11 bases, J lost 5 bases, and 4 bases stayed unmatched. CDR3 loop: CARHRGTEAFF. The CDR3 nucleotides are TGTGCCCGCCACAGGGGGACTGAAGCTTTCTTT. Full variable domain (outside the CDR3, taken from reference TRBV2 and TRBJ1-1): EPEVTQTPSHQVTQMGQEVILRCVPISNHLYFYWYRQILGQKVEFLVSFYNNEISEKSEIFDDQFSVERPDGSNFTLKIRSTKLEDSAMYFCARHRGTEAFFGQGTRLTVV.

The chain is built from TRBV19 and TRBJ2-5; D may be TRBD1 (6 bases). The CDR3 loop spans 14 amino acids. Germline values: CDR1 LNHDA, CDR2 SQIVND (reference sequence). V lost 1 base, J lost 3 bases, and 9 bases lay in between. The CDR3 sequence is CASSIAAGEETQYF. CDR3 sequence (DNA): TGTGCCAGTAGTATAGCCGCAGGGGAAGAGACCCAGTACTTC.

The chain couples TRBV6-5 to TRBJ1-1; a possible D gene is TRBD1 (6 bases). CDR3 length equals 13 residues. Between the trimmed V and J ends, which lost 5 bases and 11 bases, there was a span of 18 bases. Germline values: CDR1 MNHEY, CDR2 SVGAGI. This CDR3 is CASSTVKQGDAFF. DNA for the CDR3: TGTGCCAGCAGTACCGTCAAACAGGGAGACGCTTTCTTT.

V gene TRBV5-1 combines with J gene TRBJ2-1; perhaps TRBD2 as D (7 bases). The germline CDR1 and CDR2 sequences are SGHRS and YFSETQ. Trimming cost V 3 bases and J 0 bases, with 10 bases left between them. This CDR3 contains 15 residues. DNA for the CDR3: TGCGCCAGCAGCTGGGGGGGCAGCTCCTACAATGAGCAGTTCTTC. Translating it yields CASSWGGSSYNEQFF.